The sequence of this T cell receptor beta chain was determined in a study of T cell responses to AZD1222 COVID-19 vaccine. Sequenced by immunoSEQ multiplex PCR; TCRdb stores in-frame clones only, minus some. The sample lists some 150,000 clones, roughly 85% occurring once. Comments on this clone: Its antigen is still unknown.

Trimming removed 3 bases at V and 11 bases at J, with 8 bases between. In germline, CDR1 is KGHSH, CDR2 LQKENI. The length of the CDR3 is 11 residues. Findings and caveats of the study: The study reported that nearly half of spike-specific TCRs target unmutated variant regions.

This receptor was taken from an adult who received the MenACWY meningococcal vaccine as a control. The material was peripheral blood, obtained 28 days after the second dose of the MenACWY control vaccine. The chain employs TRBV18 and TRBJ1-5; perhaps TRBD1 as D (5 bases). The CDR3 loop reads CASSPGDAQHF. For the CDR3, the DNA is TGTGCCAGCTCACCCGGGGACGCCCAGCATTTT.